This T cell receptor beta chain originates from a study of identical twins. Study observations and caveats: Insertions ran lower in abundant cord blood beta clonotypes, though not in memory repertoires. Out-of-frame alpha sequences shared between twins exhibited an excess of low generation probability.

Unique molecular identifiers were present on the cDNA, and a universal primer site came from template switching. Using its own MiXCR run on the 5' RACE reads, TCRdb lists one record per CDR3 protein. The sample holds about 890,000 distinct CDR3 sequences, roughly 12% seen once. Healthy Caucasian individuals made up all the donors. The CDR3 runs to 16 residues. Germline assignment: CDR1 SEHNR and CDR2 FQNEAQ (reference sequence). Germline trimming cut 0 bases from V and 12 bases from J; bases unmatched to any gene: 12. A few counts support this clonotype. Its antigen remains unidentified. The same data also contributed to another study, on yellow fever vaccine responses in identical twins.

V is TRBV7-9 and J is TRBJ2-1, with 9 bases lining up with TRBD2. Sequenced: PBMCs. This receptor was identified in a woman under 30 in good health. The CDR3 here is CASSLAPSGIAVGQFF. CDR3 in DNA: TGTGCCAGCAGCTTAGCGCCTAGCGGGATTGCCGTTGGGCAGTTCTTC.